These 25 T cell receptor beta chains were all obtained from the same sample, sequenced in a study of OX40 agonist ivuxolimab in advanced cancers. Method: immunoSEQ multiplex PCR; TCRdb's copy keeps in-frame clones and lacks some. The profile shows tens of thousands of clones, 65% to 85% of them singletons. The source was CD4+ or CD8+ T cells sorted from blood, collected in a trial of the OX40 agonist ivuxolimab. Every receptor here comes from an adult with an advanced solid tumor such as melanoma, head and neck, liver or kidney cancer.

This chain uses TRBV6-5 with TRBJ1-1; D is ambiguous. Germline V CDR1 and CDR2: MNHEY, SVGAGI. The V gene lost 6 bases and the J gene lost 2 bases, with 10 bases spanning the gap. The CDR3 contains 13 residues. CDR3 loop: CASRRNRNTEAFF. The CDR3 DNA sequence: TGTGCCAGCAGACGAAACAGAAACACTGAAGCTTTCTTT.

The CDR3, as DNA: TGTGCCTGGAGTGTAGGGGGGGCTGCTCATGAGCAGTTCTTC. Translated, it gives CAWSVGGAAHEQFF. V is TRBV30 and J is TRBJ2-1; D perhaps matches TRBD2 (7 bases). Germline V gives CDR1 GTSNPN, CDR2 SVGIG (reference sequence). The CDR3 has 14 amino acids. V was clipped by 0 bases and J by 8 bases, with 14 bases between them.

The chain couples TRBV10-2 to TRBJ2-4; TRBD1 or TRBD2 may be the D gene (5 bases each). From germline, CDR1 is WSHSY and CDR2 SAAADI. The CDR3 is 15 amino acids. Trimming took 6 bases from V and 3 from J, leaving 15 bases between them. CDR3 sequence (DNA): TGCGCCAGCAGCGGGAACGGGGCTAGCAAAAACATTCAGTACTTC. Translation gives CASSGNGASKNIQYF.

The V and J genes are TRBV2 and TRBJ1-1, with D maybe TRBD1 (6 bases). Germline values: CDR1 SNHLY, CDR2 FYNNEI. This CDR3 region has 13 residues. The V end was cut by 7 bases, the J end by 1 base, with 10 bases between. This chain's CDR3 is CASMSDRNTEAFF. In nucleotides, the CDR3 is TGTGCCAGCATGTCGGACAGGAACACTGAAGCTTTCTTT.

The rearrangement joins TRBV9 to TRBJ2-7; a weak D match, TRBD1 (6 bases). Trimming pared 0 bases from V and 2 bases from J, leaving 12 bases between. Per germline, CDR1 SGDLS and CDR2 YYNGEE. The length of the CDR3 is 15 residues. CDR3 amino acids: CASSVVPDSTYEQYF. For the CDR3, the DNA is TGTGCCAGCAGCGTAGTCCCGGACAGCACCTACGAGCAGTACTTC.

The gene calls are TRBV5-4 and TRBJ1-2, with D possibly TRBD1 on 5 matching bases. This CDR3 is built from 13 residues. With 1 base removed from V and 6 bases from J, the gap between germline ends came to 10 bases. Germline CDR1 SGHNT, CDR2 YYREEE (reference sequence). This CDR3 reads CASSLWQGDGYTF. The CDR3 DNA follows: TGTGCCAGCAGCTTGTGGCAGGGCGATGGCTACACCTTC.

The chain combines TRBV18 with TRBJ2-5; D not certain. Trimming took 0 bases from V and 7 from J, leaving 18 bases between them. The CDR3 covers 16 residues. Per the germline V gene, CDR1 is KGHSH and CDR2 is LQKENI. CDR3 region: CASSPPNPQLPVTQYF. As DNA, the CDR3 is TGTGCCAGCTCACCACCGAACCCCCAGCTTCCAGTGACCCAGTACTTC.

The V call is TRBV7-3, the J call TRBJ1-5; D not certain. Looked up from germline, CDR1 is SGHTA and CDR2 is FQGTGA. V was clipped by 5 bases and J by 1 base, with 6 bases between them. This CDR3 has 13 amino acids. CDR3: CASSETSNQPQHF. For the CDR3, the DNA is TGTGCCAGCAGCGAAACAAGCAATCAGCCCCAGCATTTT.

The V gene is TRBV10-3, the J gene TRBJ2-6; TRBD1 is a possible D gene (6 bases). CDR1 ENHRY and CDR2 SYGVKD come from the germline V gene. The CDR3 loop spans 16 amino acids. The V end lost 2 bases, the J end lost 2 bases, and 10 bases lay between the germline ends. In DNA, the CDR3 is TGTGCCATCAGTGAGCCACAGGGAGCTGGGGCCAACGTCCTGACTTTC. Translation: CAISEPQGAGANVLTF.

The rearrangement uses TRBV27 and TRBJ2-7; possibly TRBD1 for D (6 bases). The CDR3 totals 14 residues. Germline values: CDR1 MNHEY, CDR2 SMNVEV (reference sequence). Trimming pared 3 bases from V and 4 bases from J, leaving 13 bases between. CDR3 nucleotides: TGTGCCAGCAGTTTTGCCGGGACACTTTACGAGCAGTACTTC. This translates into CASSFAGTLYEQYF.

The chain carries TRBV2 and TRBJ2-2; either TRBD1 or TRBD2 may supply D (5 bases each). CDR1 SNHLY and CDR2 FYNNEI come from the germline V gene. The CDR3 loop spans 13 amino acids. The V and J ends lost 6 bases and 4 bases respectively, with 9 bases between them. The CDR3 reads CASRTGATGELFF. Here the CDR3 DNA reads TGTGCCAGCAGGACCGGGGCCACCGGGGAGCTGTTTTTT.

In its sample, this clone was seen once. A read error may produce the germline difference seen at one junction end. This chain links TRBV7-7 with TRBJ2-7; D uncertain. The CDR3 is 14 amino acids. The V gene's germline CDR1 is SSHAT and CDR2 FNYEAQ (reference sequence). CDR3 in DNA: TGTGCTAGCAGCTTAAACGGTGCTTCCTACGAGCAGTACTTC. It codes for CASSLNGASYEQYF.

V usage is TRBV19 and J usage is TRBJ1-2, with D possibly TRBD1 on 6 matching bases. The germline V gene encodes CDR1 LNHDA and CDR2 SQIVND (reference sequence). V gave up 3 bases and J gave up 6 bases, with 23 bases separating them. The CDR3 covers 17 residues. In DNA, the CDR3 is TGTGCCAGTAGTATCGTCCTTTCGGGACACCCCAGGGATGGCTACACCTTC. This sequence encodes CASSIVLSGHPRDGYTF.

The chain combines TRBV7-2 with TRBJ2-5, with a possible D match to TRBD2 (5 bases). Deletions cut 5 bases from V and 7 bases from J, with 23 bases between. The CDR3 is 16 residues long. Per germline, CDR1 SGHTA and CDR2 FQGNSA. The CDR3 sequence is CASSPESATHGGTQYF. The DNA for the CDR3 is TGTGCCAGCAGCCCGGAGAGCGCCACCCACGGAGGGACCCAGTACTTC.

This rearrangement joins TRBV6-6 to TRBJ2-7; TRBD1 agrees at 10 bases. V gave up 6 bases and J gave up 4 bases; unmatched junction bases: 9. This CDR3 spans 15 amino acids. Germline V gene sequence: CDR1 MNHNY, CDR2 SVGAGI (reference sequence). The CDR3 loop is CASSDLDRGLYEQYF. The CDR3 DNA sequence: TGTGCCAGCAGCGATTTGGACAGGGGGTTATACGAGCAGTACTTC.

This clone was counted only a few times. V and J are TRBV25-1 and TRBJ1-1; D not resolved. Trimming cost V 0 bases and J 4 bases, with 9 bases left between them. This CDR3 is built from 14 residues. Per the germline V gene, CDR1 is MGHDK and CDR2 is SYGVNS. The CDR3 DNA is TGTGCCAGCAGTGAATATCGGGGAGGCACTGAAGCTTTCTTT. This codes for CASSEYRGGTEAFF.

The chain combines TRBV29-1 with TRBJ2-7, with D perhaps TRBD1 (6 bases). Germline lookup yields CDR1 SQVTM and CDR2 ANQGSEA. CDR3 length: 12 residues. With 6 bases removed from V and 3 bases from J, the gap between germline ends came to 12 bases. CDR3 residues: CSVEGVLYEQYF. The CDR3 nucleotides are TGCAGCGTAGAGGGGGTTCTCTACGAGCAGTACTTC.

This rearrangement joins TRBV7-3 to TRBJ1-1; TRBD1 agrees at 8 bases. V was clipped by 4 bases and J by 4 bases; unmatched bases: 5. This CDR3 contains 14 residues. Germline V gives CDR1 SGHTA, CDR2 FQGTGA. In DNA, the CDR3 is TGTGCCAGCAGCTCAGACAGGGGAAGCACTGAAGCTTTCTTT. This encodes CASSSDRGSTEAFF.

The chain uses TRBV19 and TRBJ2-7; D perhaps matches TRBD2 (5 bases). The V gene's germline CDR1 is LNHDA and CDR2 SQIVND (reference sequence). There are 14 residues in the CDR3. Trimming shortened V by 6 bases and J by 3 bases, and 15 bases separated the two germline ends. CDR3 loop: CASSAEEGFYEQYF. The CDR3 nucleotides are TGTGCCAGTAGCGCAGAAGAGGGCTTCTACGAGCAGTACTTC.

The rearrangement uses TRBV5-1 and TRBJ2-7; TRBD2 matches at 7 bases. Per the germline V gene, CDR1 is SGHRS and CDR2 is YFSETQ. Losses at the gene ends were 4 bases for V and 5 bases for J; bases not matched to a gene: 9. The length of the CDR3 is 14 residues. The chain's CDR3 is CASSVELATHEQYF. CDR3 DNA sequence: TGCGCCAGCAGCGTAGAACTAGCGACCCACGAGCAGTACTTC.

The chain employs TRBV5-1 and TRBJ2-3, with 8 bases fitting TRBD2. The CDR3 extends over 15 amino acids. CDR1 and CDR2 from the germline V gene are SGHRS and YFSETQ. With V trimmed by 5 bases and J by 2 bases, 7 bases remained unmatched. CDR3: CASSAAGGDTDTQYF. The CDR3 DNA sequence: TGCGCCAGCAGTGCTGCGGGGGGAGACACAGATACGCAGTATTTT.

With respect to this clone: The junction does not match germline at one end; this may be a read error. The genes are TRBV7-8 and TRBJ2-1; D possibly corresponds to TRBD2 (5 bases). This CDR3 has 14 residues. The germline CDR1 and CDR2 sequences are SGHVS and FQNEAQ. CDR3 residues: CASSVASGHNEQFF. DNA for the CDR3: TGTGCCAGCAGCGTAGCCAGCGGACACAATGAGCAGTTCTTC.

The V call is TRBV6-1, the J call TRBJ1-5; 12 bases align to TRBD1. V trimming: 2 bases; J trimming: 0 bases; junction bases outside the gene matches: 5. Germline-derived CDR1 and CDR2 are MNHNS and SASEGT. The CDR3 is 18 residues long. Written as DNA, the CDR3 is TGTGCCAGCAGTGAAAGGGGGACAGGGGGCGTTAGCAATCAGCCCCAGCATTTT. It codes for CASSERGTGGVSNQPQHF.

V gene TRBV6-6 combines with J gene TRBJ2-7; TRBD1 aligns across 11 bases. This CDR3 comprises 13 residues. J gave up 6 bases and V 5 bases, and 3 bases lay outside the gene matches. Germline V lookup: CDR1 MNHNY, CDR2 SVGAGI (reference sequence). CDR3 nucleotides: TGTGCCAGCAGTGCCGGGACAGGGGGCGAGCAGTACTTC. Translated: CASSAGTGGEQYF.

The rearrangement joins TRBV9 to TRBJ2-7, with D perhaps TRBD1 (5 bases). V lost 0 bases and J lost 3, with 13 bases in between. From germline, CDR1 is SGDLS and CDR2 YYNGEE. CDR3 length: 15 residues. CDR3 nucleotide sequence: TGTGCCAGCAGCGTAGAGGCAGGGAATGTCTACGAGCAGTACTTC. Translating gives CASSVEAGNVYEQYF. Using reference TRBV9 and TRBJ2-7 for the parts outside the CDR3, the full variable domain is DSGVTQTPKHLITATGQRVTLRCSPRSGDLSVYWYQQSLDQGLQFLIQYYNGEERAKGNILERFSAQQFPDLHSELNLSSLELGDSALYFCASSVEAGNVYEQYFGPGTRLTVT.